These 28 T cell receptor beta chains share one sample of origin, sequenced in a study of blood T cells in healthy people across ages. The second PCR ran 7 to 11 cycles with a sample-barcoded 5' primer and J-beta primers. TCRdb fed the 5' RACE reads into MiXCR, producing one record per CDR3 protein. The data contain 600,000 to 900,000 distinct CDR3 sequences, 20% to 30% of them seen just once; the ten biggest clones take up under 3%. The sample was also reused in another study, on T cells of mothers and their children.

Source material: blood. These receptor sequences come from a boy younger than 18 in good health.

This chain joins TRBV5-1 and TRBJ2-3, with 10 bases matching TRBD1. This CDR3 comprises 15 residues. Germline V gene sequence: CDR1 SGHRS, CDR2 YFSETQ. The trim removed 6 bases at V and 0 bases at J, leaving 4 bases unmatched. The CDR3: CASNLDRGSTDTQYF. The DNA for the CDR3 is TGCGCCAGCAACCTGGACAGGGGGAGCACAGATACGCAGTATTTT. The whole variable domain, remainder taken from reference TRBV5-1 and TRBJ2-3, is KAGVTQTPRYLIKTRGQQVTLSCSPISGHRSVSWYQQTPGQGLQFLFEYFSETQRNKGNFPGRFSGRQFSNSRSEMNVSTLELGDSALYLCASNLDRGSTDTQYFGPGTRLTVL.

This clonotype turned up a few times. This sequence joins TRBV5-1 and TRBJ1-1; 7 nucleotides agree with TRBD1. J gave up 1 base and V 1 base, and 7 bases lay outside the gene matches. Germline V gene data show CDR1 as SGHRS and CDR2 as YFSETQ. This CDR3 is 16 amino acids long. CDR3 bases: TGCGCCAGCAGCTTGCGGACAGGCGCTTCGAACACTGAAGCTTTCTTT. Its protein is CASSLRTGASNTEAFF.

This clonotype was seen a handful of times. The genes are TRBV29-1 and TRBJ1-6, with 7 bases fitting TRBD1. V lost 7 bases to trimming and J lost 8 bases; unmatched junction nucleotides: 8. The CDR3 runs 13 residues. CDR1 and CDR2 from the germline V gene are SQVTM and ANQGSEA. CDR3 sequence (DNA): TGCAGCGCCCTGACAGGGTCGGATTCACCCCTCCACTTT. Protein sequence: CSALTGSDSPLHF.

V is TRBV12-3 or TRBV12-4 and J is TRBJ1-3; D unclear. Trimming left V 3 bases short and J 0 bases short, with 9 bases between. CDR3 size: 15 residues. The CDR3 here is CASSLDGFSGNTIYF. CDR3 nucleotide sequence: TGTGCCAGCAGTTTGGACGGCTTCTCTGGAAACACCATATATTTT.

The J gene is TRBJ2-2, the V gene TRBV27; TRBD1 aligns across 7 bases. The CDR3 loop spans 15 amino acids. The V gene's germline CDR1 is MNHEY and CDR2 SMNVEV (reference sequence). J lost 2 bases, V lost 7 bases, and 7 bases had no gene match. CDR3 region: CASNKRQGNTGELFF. For the CDR3, the DNA is TGTGCCAGCAATAAAAGACAGGGAAACACCGGGGAGCTGTTTTTT.

This clonotype was counted a few times. This sequence joins TRBV12-3 or TRBV12-4 and TRBJ2-5; no clear D gene. The CDR3 spans 14 residues. Trimming shortened V by 8 bases and J by 4 bases, and 17 bases separated the two germline ends. CDR3 region: CASGIRRVRETQYF. The CDR3 DNA is TGTGCCAGCGGGATACGAAGGGTACGAGAGACCCAGTACTTC.

This clonotype was picked up many times. DNA of the CDR3: TGCAGTGCTAGAGACACTAGCGGGGCTGTACGCGAGCAGTACTTC. Its protein product is CSARDTSGAVREQYF. This rearrangement joins TRBV20-1 to TRBJ2-7; 10 bases fit TRBD2. CDR1 DFQATT and CDR2 SNEGSKA come from the germline V gene (reference sequence). Trimming cost V 0 bases and J 6 bases; bases outside gene matches: 8. The CDR3 covers 15 residues.

The rearrangement uses TRBV7-8 and TRBJ1-5; D is unclear. The CDR3 is 13 amino acids. V lost 6 bases, J lost 2 bases, and 8 bases lay in between. From germline, CDR1 is SGHVS and CDR2 FQNEAQ. The CDR3: CASRDGRNQPQHF. In DNA form, the CDR3 reads TGTGCCAGCAGGGACGGTCGCAATCAGCCCCAGCATTTT.

This clonotype was observed many times. The J gene is TRBJ2-5, the V gene TRBV3-1; D uncertain. Trimming removed 3 bases at V and 5 bases at J, with 19 bases between. The CDR3 contains 16 residues. CDR1 and CDR2 (germline): LGHDT, YNNKEL (reference sequence). For the CDR3, the DNA is TGTGCCAGCAGCCATTTTTCTTACCCGGAAGGGGAGACCCAGTACTTC. Protein product: CASSHFSYPEGETQYF.

This clonotype occurred a few times. J is TRBJ2-5 and V is TRBV7-2; 8 positions match TRBD1. J was trimmed by 3 bases and V by 5 bases; bases with no gene match: 8. The CDR3 runs 15 residues. CDR1 is SGHTA, CDR2 FQGNSA, per germline. The CDR3: CASSLTGQVKETQYF. In DNA, the CDR3 is TGTGCCAGCAGCCTTACGGGACAGGTGAAAGAGACCCAGTACTTC.

This clonotype turned up a few times. This sequence joins TRBV14 and TRBJ2-5, with 8 positions matching TRBD2. The J call may be incorrect, as the DNA end agrees better with TRBJ2-1. Germline loops: CDR1 SGHDN, CDR2 FVKESK. CDR3 length: 12 residues. For the CDR3, the DNA is TGTGCCAGCAGCCTGGGACTAGTTGAGCAGTTCTTC. This encodes CASSLGLVEQFF.

This clonotype turned up a few times. This rearrangement joins TRBV29-1 to TRBJ2-3; 9 nucleotides align to TRBD2. With V trimmed by 4 bases and J by 3 bases, 17 bases remained unmatched. This CDR3 is built from 18 residues. Germline CDR1 and CDR2: SQVTM and ANQGSEA. The chain's CDR3 is CSVVLKRISGGGTDTQYF. CDR3 DNA sequence: TGCAGCGTTGTCCTCAAGAGAATTAGCGGGGGTGGAACAGATACGCAGTATTTT.

In this sample, this clonotype turned up a few times. The chain couples TRBV20-1 to TRBJ2-1; D is perhaps TRBD2 (6 bases). Germline loops: CDR1 DFQATT, CDR2 SNEGSKA (reference sequence). CDR3 length: 14 residues. V was shortened by 3 bases and J by 4 bases, with 13 bases between the two germline ends. The CDR3 region has the DNA TGCAGTGCTAGGAATGGGAGGCCTTACAATGAGCAGTTCTTC. Encoded protein: CSARNGRPYNEQFF.

The genes are TRBV29-1 and TRBJ2-3, with 12 bases that match TRBD1. The trim removed 5 bases at V and 4 bases at J, leaving 16 bases unmatched. The germline CDR1 and CDR2 sequences are SQVTM and ANQGSEA. This CDR3 has 18 amino acids. CDR3 in amino acids: CSVSQILIRDRGPDTQYF. The CDR3 region has the DNA TGCAGCGTTAGCCAGATCCTTATCCGGGACAGGGGGCCAGATACGCAGTATTTT.

V usage is TRBV27 and J usage is TRBJ2-5; D gene ambiguous. The closer fit of TRBJ2-7 to the DNA end suggests the J call may be wrong. Germline V gives CDR1 MNHEY, CDR2 SMNVEV (reference sequence). CDR3 length: 12 residues. The CDR3 loop is CASSLDGREQYF. The DNA for the CDR3 is TGTGCCAGCAGTTTAGACGGGCGCGAGCAGTACTTC.

A single count supports this clonotype. One end of the junction does not line up with germline, which may come from a read error. This chain joins TRBV6-5 and TRBJ2-5; D unresolved. Germline V lookup: CDR1 MNHEY, CDR2 SVGAGI. The CDR3 has 15 amino acids. The CDR3 is CASSNSKSVGRGEFF. DNA of the CDR3: TGTGCCAGCTCCAACAGTAAGAGTGTTGGACGAGGAGAGTTCTTC.

This clonotype was observed a handful of times. The chain recombines TRBV10-3 with TRBJ1-4; possible D gene TRBD1, 5 bases. V lost 4 bases and J lost 8, with 14 bases in between. In germline, CDR1 is ENHRY, CDR2 SYGVKD. The CDR3 has 14 residues. The CDR3 loop reads CAISGGILGEKLFF. Here the CDR3 DNA reads TGTGCCATCAGTGGGGGGATCCTCGGCGAAAAACTGTTTTTT.

The genes are TRBV6-4 and TRBJ2-5; 7 positions match TRBD1. The J call could be wrong; TRBJ2-1 is a better fit for the DNA end. The CDR3 is 14 residues long. Germline V gene data show CDR1 as MRHNA and CDR2 as SNTAGT. The CDR3 here is CASSDSQGVQEQFF. The CDR3 DNA is TGTGCCAGCAGTGACTCTCAGGGGGTCCAGGAGCAGTTCTTC.

The rearrangement uses TRBV2 and TRBJ1-3, with 7 bases that match TRBD1. Germline values: CDR1 SNHLY, CDR2 FYNNEI. V trimming: 11 bases; J trimming: 2 bases; junction bases outside the gene matches: 6. The CDR3 is 13 amino acids. This CDR3 reads CAGDREPGNTIYF. CDR3 coding DNA: TGTGCCGGAGACAGGGAACCTGGAAACACCATATATTTT.

The rearrangement joins TRBV5-1 to TRBJ2-3; D gene unclear. CDR3 length equals 15 residues. V lost 0 bases and J lost 2, with 10 bases in between. Germline loops: CDR1 SGHRS, CDR2 YFSETQ. CDR3 nucleotide sequence: TGCGCCAGCAGCTTGGAGGGCGGCTACACAGATACGCAGTATTTT. Translating gives CASSLEGGYTDTQYF.

The rearrangement links TRBV12-3 or TRBV12-4 to TRBJ1-2; TRBD1 might be the D (6 bases). Trimming pared 0 bases from V and 7 bases from J, leaving 9 bases between. This CDR3 region has 13 residues. The CDR3 DNA reads as TGTGCCAGCAGTTTAGCGCCCAGGGGTGGCTACACCTTC. This sequence encodes CASSLAPRGGYTF.

J is TRBJ1-1 and V is TRBV12-3 or TRBV12-4; TRBD1 aligns across 7 bases. J lost 1 base, V lost 10 bases, and 6 bases had no gene match. This CDR3 is built from 13 residues. The CDR3 DNA reads TGTGCCACACAGACAGGGCGGAACACTGAAGCTTTCTTT. Its protein product is CATQTGRNTEAFF.

This chain joins TRBV29-1 and TRBJ2-3, with 9 bases that match TRBD2. The CDR3 loop spans 16 amino acids. Germline V gives CDR1 SQVTM, CDR2 ANQGSEA. V trimming: 4 bases; J trimming: 0 bases; junction bases outside the gene matches: 8. CDR3 loop: CSVGSLAGTSTDTQYF. CDR3 DNA: TGCAGCGTTGGCTCCCTAGCGGGGACTAGCACAGATACGCAGTATTTT.

This chain links TRBV7-6 with TRBJ2-7; 8 bases are shared with TRBD1. The CDR3 has 17 residues. V was clipped by 0 bases and J by 0 bases; unmatched bases: 7. Per the germline V gene, CDR1 is SGHVS and CDR2 is FNYEAQ. CDR3 protein: CASSLAPNRGSSYEQYF. DNA for the CDR3: TGTGCCAGCAGCTTAGCCCCTAACAGGGGGAGCTCCTACGAGCAGTACTTC. The full variable domain, its missing parts supplied by reference TRBV7-6 and TRBJ2-7, is GAGVSQSPRYKVTKRGQDVALRCDPISGHVSLYWYRQALGQGPEFLTYFNYEAQQDKSGLPNDRFSAERPEGSISTLTIQRTEQRDSAMYRCASSLAPNRGSSYEQYFGPGTRLTVT.

This clonotype occurred a few times. A read error may produce the germline difference seen at one junction end. The chain has TRBV11-2 and TRBJ2-3, with a weak D call TRBD1 (5 bases). The CDR3 contains 14 residues. CDR1 is SGHAT, CDR2 FQNNGV, per germline. The chain's CDR3 is CASSPRWGTDTQYF. CDR3 DNA sequence: TGTGCCAGCAGCCCCCGGTGGGGCACGGATACGCAGTATTTT. The full variable domain, completed using reference TRBV11-2 and TRBJ2-3, is EAGVAQSPRYKIIEKRQSVAFWCNPISGHATLYWYQQILGQGPKLLIQFQNNGVVDDSQLPKDRFSAERLKGVDSTLKIQPAKLEDSAVYLCASSPRWGTDTQYFGPGTRLTVL.

This clonotype came up a few times. The chain combines TRBV29-1 with TRBJ1-2; 8 nucleotides agree with TRBD1. Looked up from germline, CDR1 is SQVTM and CDR2 is ANQGSEA. The J segment lost 0 bases and the V segment lost 0 bases, leaving 15 bases of the junction unmatched. The CDR3 has 19 residues. The chain's CDR3 is CSVEDLGDRLQEANYGYTF. CDR3 sequence (DNA): TGCAGCGTTGAAGATCTGGGGGACAGGCTTCAAGAGGCTAACTATGGCTACACCTTC.

The table lists this clonotype with a few counts. The gene calls are TRBV13 and TRBJ1-3; D unclear. Germline V gene sequence: CDR1 PRHDT, CDR2 FYEKMQ (reference sequence). The V end lost 4 bases, the J end lost 4 bases, and 11 bases lay between the germline ends. The CDR3 extends over 14 amino acids. DNA for the CDR3: TGTGCCAGCAGCTCACGGACGTCAGGAAACACCATATATTTT. As protein: CASSSRTSGNTIYF.

The rearrangement uses TRBV25-1 and TRBJ1-1; TRBD1 agrees at 7 bases. V lost 2 bases to trimming and J lost 5 bases; unmatched junction nucleotides: 8. Germline V CDR1 and CDR2: MGHDK, SYGVNS. CDR3 length: 15 amino acids. The CDR3 nucleotides read TGTGCCAGCAGTGAACAGGGGGGAGGGTGGACTGAAGCTTTCTTT. Translating gives CASSEQGGGWTEAFF.